The subject of this entry is one T cell receptor beta chain. No antigen is known for it. These data originate in a study of CD4 T cells in relation to SARS-CoV-2 and coronaviruses. Unexposed donor CD4+ T cells date from 2011-2018, before the COVID-19 pandemic. The cells were cultured for about ten days before CD4+ T cells were isolated. CDR3 length equals 16 residues. Germline V lookup: CDR1 KGHDR, CDR2 SFDVKD. J lost 1 base, V lost 4 bases, and 6 bases had no gene match. The repertoire was sequenced with immunoSEQ multiplex PCR; TCRdb's copy has only in-frame clones and lacks some. The profile shows about 21,000 clones, just under 75% of them singletons.

The sequenced sample was CD4+ T cells from PBMCs, cultured in vitro. The chain links TRBV24-1 to TRBJ2-1; 7 bases fit TRBD2. This receptor was taken from a human donor in good health. CDR3 DNA: TGTGCCACCAGTGACTATTCTAGCGGATCCTACAATGAGCAGTTCTTC. It translates to CATSDYSSGSYNEQFF.